These 26 T cell receptor beta chains share one sample of origin, sequenced in a study of human T cells and chemical hapten exposure. TCRdb used MiXCR to reprocess the RACE reads, holding one entry per CDR3 protein. In the table there are fewer than 70,000 distinct CDR3 sequences, roughly 11% of which are singletons. Time point: pre-sensitization, week 0. Treatment here: therapeutic diphenylcyclopropenone sensitization with weekly scalp DPC. The material was whole blood, obtained in connection with sensitization to the hapten diphenylcyclopropenone (DPC). All receptors derive from a woman aged 45-65 years with alopecia areata. Some clones in this sample may be carry-over from other donors' samples.

The chain employs TRBV2 and TRBJ1-2, with D possibly TRBD1 on 5 matching bases. The V end was cut by 8 bases, the J end by 4 bases, with 8 bases between. Germline lookup yields CDR1 SNHLY and CDR2 FYNNEI. The CDR3 runs 11 residues. CDR3 coding DNA: TGTGCCAGCTCAGGGTCCTATGGCTACACCTTC. The encoded protein is CASSGSYGYTF. Full variable domain (rest looked up from reference TRBV2 and TRBJ1-2): EPEVTQTPSHQVTQMGQEVILRCVPISNHLYFYWYRQILGQKVEFLVSFYNNEISEKSEIFDDQFSVERPDGSNFTLKIRSTKLEDSAMYFCASSGSYGYTFGSGTRLTVV.

In its sample, this clonotype was seen many times. The gene calls are TRBV5-1 and TRBJ2-1, with 10 bases identical to TRBD2. Germline V gene lookup returns CDR1 SGHRS and CDR2 YFSETQ. J gave up 3 bases and V 4 bases, and 7 bases lay outside the gene matches. The CDR3 has 16 residues. For the CDR3, the DNA is TGCGCCAGCAGCCGAACCTCTAGCGGGAGCTACAATGAGCAGTTCTTC. This encodes CASSRTSSGSYNEQFF.

The V gene is TRBV7-8, the J gene TRBJ1-5; no clear D. The germline V gene has CDR1 SGHVS and CDR2 FQNEAQ. This CDR3 is 17 amino acids long. Trimming took 2 bases from V and 0 from J, leaving 14 bases between them. CDR3 nucleotide sequence: TGTGCCAGCAGCTTAAGGCAGGACCTTTATAGCAATCAGCCCCAGCATTTT. Encoded protein: CASSLRQDLYSNQPQHF. Looking up the rest from reference TRBV7-8 and TRBJ1-5 gives the full variable domain: GAGVSQSPRYKVAKRGQDVALRCDPISGHVSLFWYQQALGQGPEFLTYFQNEAQLDKSGLPSDRFFAERPEGSVSTLKIQRTQQEDSAVYLCASSLRQDLYSNQPQHFGDGTRLSIL.

This clonotype was seen more than once but under ten times. This CDR3 is CASSRNSGQGETQYF. The CDR3 DNA sequence: TGTGCCAGCAGCAGGAATAGCGGACAGGGGGAGACCCAGTACTTC. The J gene is TRBJ2-5, the V gene TRBV6-5, with 9 bases aligning to TRBD1. The CDR3 is 15 amino acids. Looked up from germline, CDR1 is MNHEY and CDR2 is SVGAGI. Trimming took 6 bases from V and 5 from J; bases not matched to a gene: 10.

This clonotype came up many times. This chain connects TRBV20-1 to TRBJ2-5; D not resolved. Germline-derived CDR1 and CDR2 are DFQATT and SNEGSKA (reference sequence). Trimming stripped 3 bases from V and 2 bases from J, with 10 bases between. CDR3 length equals 13 residues. CDR3 sequence: CSASLPLQETQYF. The CDR3 bases are TGCAGTGCTAGTTTGCCACTGCAAGAGACCCAGTACTTC.

The sample holds many counts of this clonotype. The chain combines TRBV19 with TRBJ1-5, with D uncertain. Trimming cost V 8 bases and J 1 base, with 12 bases left between them. The CDR3 consists of 14 residues. Looked up from germline, CDR1 is LNHDA and CDR2 is SQIVND (reference sequence). The CDR3 sequence: CASLPSGSNQPQHF. The DNA of the CDR3 is TGTGCCAGTCTACCTAGCGGGAGCAATCAGCCCCAGCATTTT.

This clonotype appeared a few times. This chain links TRBV7-9 with TRBJ1-4; 10 positions match TRBD1. The V gene end was trimmed by 4 bases and the J gene end by 8 bases; junction bases not matched to a gene: 16. CDR3 length: 18 amino acids. The germline CDR1 and CDR2 sequences are SEHNR and FQNEAQ (reference sequence). CDR3 sequence: CASSYQRQGAYSTEKLFF. The CDR3 region has the DNA TGTGCCAGCAGCTACCAGAGACAGGGGGCATATTCAACGGAAAAACTGTTTTTT.

A few counts support this clonotype. This sequence joins TRBV5-6 and TRBJ1-5, with a tentative D call TRBD1 (5 bases). The CDR3 length is 16 residues. V was pared by 0 bases and J by 0 bases, with 10 bases between. The germline CDR1 and CDR2 sequences are SGHDT and YYEEEE. CDR3 sequence: CASSLGGSYSNQPQHF. The CDR3 DNA follows: TGTGCCAGCAGCTTGGGGGGCAGTTATAGCAATCAGCCCCAGCATTTT.

Ten or more counts support this clonotype. J is TRBJ2-5 and V is TRBV12-3 or TRBV12-4; maybe TRBD2 (5 bases). The CDR3 is 17 residues long. V dropped 5 bases and J dropped 1 base, with 20 bases sitting between them. The CDR3 reads CASSPTLSGTRQETQYF. The CDR3 DNA reads TGTGCCAGCAGTCCCACGCTCAGCGGAACCCGCCAAGAGACCCAGTACTTC.

This clonotype showed up just a few times. The rearrangement links TRBV19 to TRBJ2-3, with D maybe TRBD2 (6 bases). The germline V gene has CDR1 LNHDA and CDR2 SQIVND (reference sequence). V was trimmed by 6 bases and J by 1 base, leaving 8 bases between them. The CDR3 sequence is 13 residues long. CDR3 residues: CASRSGGTDTQYF. DNA for the CDR3: TGTGCCAGTAGATCGGGGGGCACAGATACGCAGTATTTT.

Concerning this clonotype itself: This may stem from a read error, because a much larger clone lies one nucleotide away. V is TRBV10-2 and J is TRBJ2-4; possible D gene TRBD1, 6 bases. The CDR3 contains 14 residues. Germline values: CDR1 WSHSY, CDR2 SAAADI. Trimming stripped 2 bases from V and 2 bases from J, with 7 bases between. DNA of the CDR3: TGCGCCAGCAGTGAGACAGGGTCCAAAAACATTCAGTACTTC. Protein sequence: CASSETGSKNIQYF.

This clonotype was seen ten or more times. The rearrangement links TRBV7-2 to TRBJ2-1; D uncertain. V was trimmed by 1 base and J by 0 bases, leaving 7 bases between them. CDR1 is SGHTA, CDR2 FQGNSA, per germline. The CDR3 sequence is 15 residues long. CDR3 loop: CASSLVLSSYNEQFF. CDR3 DNA sequence: TGTGCCAGCAGCTTAGTTTTAAGCTCCTACAATGAGCAGTTCTTC.

The chain is built from TRBV11-2 and TRBJ2-3; D uncertain. The V end was cut by 6 bases, the J end by 0 bases, with 19 bases between. Germline V gene sequence: CDR1 SGHAT, CDR2 FQNNGV. The CDR3 is 17 residues long. CDR3 sequence reads: CASSSTPWAASTDTQYF. The CDR3 DNA reads as TGTGCCAGCAGTTCCACCCCTTGGGCGGCTAGCACAGATACGCAGTATTTT.

This clonotype appeared many times. The genes are TRBV7-9 and TRBJ2-3, with 8 bases matching TRBD1. Germline-derived CDR1 and CDR2 are SEHNR and FQNEAQ (reference sequence). This CDR3 contains 16 residues. Trimming took 3 bases from V and 2 from J; bases not matched to a gene: 7. For the CDR3, the DNA is TGTGCCAGCAGCTTTCCTGACAGGGGCCTCACAGATACGCAGTATTTT. Its translation: CASSFPDRGLTDTQYF.

This chain links TRBV4-3 with TRBJ1-5, with 11 positions matching TRBD1. Germline V lookup: CDR1 LGHNA, CDR2 YSLEER. The V gene end was trimmed by 0 bases and the J gene end by 5 bases; junction bases not matched to a gene: 6. The CDR3 has 17 residues. The CDR3 nucleotides are TGCGCCAGCAGCCAAGAAACCTGGACAGGGGGCGATCAGCCCCAGCATTTT. It codes for CASSQETWTGGDQPQHF.

This clonotype was found a few times. This rearrangement joins TRBV20-1 to TRBJ1-6; tentative D call: TRBD1 (5 bases). The V gene lost 3 bases and the J gene lost 9 bases, with 18 bases spanning the gap. CDR1 DFQATT and CDR2 SNEGSKA come from the germline V gene (reference sequence). The CDR3 length is 15 residues. This chain's CDR3 is CSARGGDPRGSPLHF. The CDR3 nucleotides read TGCAGTGCTAGGGGAGGGGACCCTAGGGGTTCACCCCTCCACTTT.

This rearrangement joins TRBV10-2 to TRBJ1-3; D ambiguous. The V and J ends lost 3 bases and 4 bases respectively, with 10 bases between them. The CDR3 is made up of 14 amino acids. Per germline, CDR1 WSHSY and CDR2 SAAADI. The CDR3 nucleotides read TGCGCCAGCAGTGAATCACACTCCGGAAACACCATATATTTT. Its protein product is CASSESHSGNTIYF.

This clonotype was counted at least ten times. This chain uses TRBV28 with TRBJ1-2, with D unclear. CDR3 length: 13 amino acids. Deletions cut 2 bases from V and 5 bases from J, with 9 bases between. The germline CDR1 and CDR2 sequences are MDHEN and SYDVKM. The CDR3 loop is CASSLEQFYGYTF. CDR3 in DNA: TGTGCCAGCAGTTTAGAGCAGTTTTATGGCTACACCTTC.

The rearrangement links TRBV9 to TRBJ1-1, with D maybe TRBD1 (5 bases). The CDR3 totals 15 residues. The germline V gene encodes CDR1 SGDLS and CDR2 YYNGEE. Trimming pared 4 bases from V and 1 base from J, leaving 14 bases between. CDR3 loop: CASSNRDGANTEAFF. CDR3 DNA: TGTGCCAGCAGCAATCGGGACGGGGCGAACACTGAAGCTTTCTTT. The full variable domain, rest sourced from reference TRBV9 and TRBJ1-1, is DSGVTQTPKHLITATGQRVTLRCSPRSGDLSVYWYQQSLDQGLQFLIQYYNGEERAKGNILERFSAQQFPDLHSELNLSSLELGDSALYFCASSNRDGANTEAFFGQGTRLTVV.

This clonotype was counted at least ten times. The chain combines TRBV9 with TRBJ1-5; the D gene is possibly TRBD1 (5 bases). Deletions cut 4 bases from V and 4 bases from J, with 12 bases between. CDR3 length: 14 amino acids. Germline values: CDR1 SGDLS, CDR2 YYNGEE. This CDR3 is CASSQGDRNQPQHF. CDR3 sequence (DNA): TGTGCCAGCAGCCAAGGGGACCGGAATCAGCCCCAGCATTTT.

This clonotype has at least ten counts. The V and J genes are TRBV10-2 and TRBJ1-1; D is perhaps TRBD1 (5 bases). The germline V gene encodes CDR1 WSHSY and CDR2 SAAADI. Trimming cost V 0 bases and J 8 bases, with 13 bases left between them. CDR3 length: 14 amino acids. The CDR3 bases are TGCGCCAGCAGTGAGTCGTGGGGGATCGCCGAAGCTTTCTTT. It encodes CASSESWGIAEAFF.

The gene calls are TRBV27 and TRBJ2-1; D unclear. With 2 bases removed from V and 6 bases from J, the gap between germline ends came to 14 bases. This CDR3 has 15 residues. Germline V gene data show CDR1 as MNHEY and CDR2 as SMNVEV (reference sequence). CDR3 sequence reads: CASSLVGPIGNEQFF. The CDR3 nucleotides are TGTGCCAGCAGTTTAGTCGGTCCCATAGGCAATGAGCAGTTCTTC.

Comments on this clonotype: This sequence may be a read error, since a much larger clone differs from it by one base. The missing conserved phenylalanine or tryptophan at the end of this CDR3 makes a read error likely. The V call is TRBV30, the J call TRBJ1-1; possibly TRBD1 for D (5 bases). The V end was cut by 3 bases, the J end by 4 bases, with 18 bases between. The CDR3 is 15 amino acids. From germline, CDR1 is GTSNPN and CDR2 SVGIG (reference sequence). CDR3 in amino acids: CAWSDKTGLGTEAFL. The CDR3 bases are TGTGCCTGGAGCGATAAAACAGGTTTGGGCACTGAAGCTTTCCTT.

Many counts were recorded for this clonotype. The chain uses TRBV27 and TRBJ2-1; weak D call: TRBD1 (6 bases). CDR1 is MNHEY, CDR2 SMNVEV, per germline (reference sequence). Trimming shortened V by 1 base and J by 0 bases, and 10 bases separated the two germline ends. CDR3 size: 16 residues. CDR3 sequence (DNA): TGTGCCAGCAGTTTATTTCAGGGGAGCTCCTACAATGAGCAGTTCTTC. Translated, it gives CASSLFQGSSYNEQFF.

Many counts were recorded for this clonotype. The V gene is TRBV27, the J gene TRBJ2-3, with no clear D. CDR3 size: 14 residues. Germline CDR1 is MNHEY and CDR2 is SMNVEV (reference sequence). Trimming removed 3 bases at V and 1 base at J, with 8 bases between. The CDR3 protein is CASSFWQGTDTQYF. Written as DNA, the CDR3 is TGTGCCAGCAGTTTTTGGCAGGGCACAGATACGCAGTATTTT.

The chain couples TRBV20-1 to TRBJ1-1; D is possibly TRBD1 (6 bases). Trimming removed 5 bases at V and 2 bases at J, with 18 bases between. CDR1 is DFQATT, CDR2 SNEGSKA, per germline (reference sequence). The CDR3 covers 15 residues. The CDR3 reads CSAPAFGQSNTEAFF. The DNA of the CDR3 is TGCAGTGCTCCTGCCTTCGGACAGAGTAACACTGAAGCTTTCTTT.